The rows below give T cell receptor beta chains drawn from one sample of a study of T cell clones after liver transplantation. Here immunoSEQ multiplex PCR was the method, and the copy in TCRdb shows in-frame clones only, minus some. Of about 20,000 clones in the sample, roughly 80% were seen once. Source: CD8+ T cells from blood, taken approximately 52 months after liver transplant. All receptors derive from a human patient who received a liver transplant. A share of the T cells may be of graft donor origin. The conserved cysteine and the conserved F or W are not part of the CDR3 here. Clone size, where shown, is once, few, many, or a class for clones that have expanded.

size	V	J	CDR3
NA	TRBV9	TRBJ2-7	ASSVGVGSYEQY
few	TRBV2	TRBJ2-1	ASSEPYEGQF
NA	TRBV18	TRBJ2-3	ASSPQASGDFSDTQY
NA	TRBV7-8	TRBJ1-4	ASSLEYVGATNEKLF
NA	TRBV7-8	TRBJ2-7	ASSLGPAGGNFEQY
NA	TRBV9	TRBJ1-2	ASSVLPEISGGHYGYT
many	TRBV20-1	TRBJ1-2	RGSYGYT
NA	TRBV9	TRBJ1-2	ASSLRGKEANYGYT
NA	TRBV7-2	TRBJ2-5	ASSTGGGIQETQY
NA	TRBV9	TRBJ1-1	ASSVADPTGGAF
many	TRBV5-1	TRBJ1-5	ASSLGGSNQPQH
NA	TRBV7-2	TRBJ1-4	ASSRLRDRGGEKLF
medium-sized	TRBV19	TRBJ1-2	ASSINGGYT
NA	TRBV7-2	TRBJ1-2	ASSLGALGVRGYT
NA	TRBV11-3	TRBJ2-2	ASSFGDTGELF
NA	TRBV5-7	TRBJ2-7	ATRIGGADEQY
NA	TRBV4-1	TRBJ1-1	ASSQEPRARNTEAF
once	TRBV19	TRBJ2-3	ASSVPGLTDTQY
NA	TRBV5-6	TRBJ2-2	ASSFNTGELF
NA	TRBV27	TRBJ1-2	ASSLIRQGVRGYT
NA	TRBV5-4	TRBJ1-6	ASSLAAAPRGSYNSPLH
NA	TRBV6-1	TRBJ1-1	ASSEGGTGWAEAF
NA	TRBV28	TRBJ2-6	ASSLTLQGNPSTGANVLT
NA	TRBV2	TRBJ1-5	ASRVTETGQPQH
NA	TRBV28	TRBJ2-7	ASSSNPYEQY
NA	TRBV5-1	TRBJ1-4	ASSLEQGAFEKLF
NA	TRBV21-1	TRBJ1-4	ASRRLPRVNEKLF
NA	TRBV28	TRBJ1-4	ASRYLPGQGDEKLF
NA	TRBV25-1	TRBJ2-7	ASSELGPDWGSYEQY
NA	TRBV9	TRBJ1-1	ASSGGAAEVAF
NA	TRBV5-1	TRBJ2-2	ASSLLSVSTGELF
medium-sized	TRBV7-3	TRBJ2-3	ASSPGRGDPSGTDTQY
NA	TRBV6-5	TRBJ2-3	ASEPGASTDTQY
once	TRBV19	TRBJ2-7	ASSVVPTGPSYEQY
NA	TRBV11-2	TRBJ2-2	ASSSGQPNTGELF